The clone carrying this T cell receptor (beta chain) was counted at least ten times. The data originate from a study of low-dose radiotherapy and immunotherapy resistance in tumors. Study-level information: Both drugs were delivered intravenously to patients (nivolumab 240 mg every two weeks and ipilimumab 1 mg/kg every six weeks).

CDR1 and CDR2 (germline): MNHEY, SMNVEV (reference sequence). This CDR3 is 14 amino acids long. Trimming removed 3 bases from V and 5 bases from J; junction bases left unmatched: 6. Regarding time point: after trial treatment. Specified treatment: LDRT plus nivolumab, ipilimumab, low-dose cyclophosphamide and aspirin (RACIN trial). A roughly 20-cycle PCR with a constant-region primer and V-primer adapter amplified TCRs. A single record per CDR3 protein comes from TCRdb applying MiXCR to the reads. Counted here are some 53,000 distinct CDR3 sequences, around 34% occurring once; the ten biggest clones make up approximately 8%.

This material consisted of PBMCs, taken after low-dose radiotherapy plus immunotherapy. V usage is TRBV27 and J usage is TRBJ2-7; 8 bases are a match to TRBD2. The sequence was collected from a male donor with rectosigmoid adenocarcinoma. As DNA, the CDR3 is TGTGCCAGCAGTTTTATGGGACTAGTAAACGAGCAGTACTTC. This gives the protein CASSFMGLVNEQYF.